This T cell receptor beta chain appears in the sequencing data of a study of cytomegalovirus exposure and HLA in healthy donors. The CDR3 has 14 amino acids. V lost 5 bases and J 4 bases, leaving 12 bases between the germline ends. CDR1 and CDR2 from the germline V gene are SGHAT and FQNNGV. Researchers ran the PCR with 60 Vbeta and 13 Jbeta primers. Some clones are missing from TCRdb's copy, which holds only in-frame ones; the method was immunoSEQ multiplex PCR. There are 110,000 to 150,000 clones in the sample; around 77% occur only once, and 4.5% to 6% lies in the top ten. This clone was seen only a few times.

This TCR came from a woman aged 50 to 60 in good health and CMV-seronegative. The sequencing sample was made of PBMCs. This chain uses TRBV11-2 with TRBJ1-3; TRBD1 is a possible D gene (5 bases). The CDR3 sequence is CASSGARSGNTIYF. CDR3 sequence (DNA): TGTGCCAGCAGCGGGGCCCGTTCGGGAAACACCATATATTTT.